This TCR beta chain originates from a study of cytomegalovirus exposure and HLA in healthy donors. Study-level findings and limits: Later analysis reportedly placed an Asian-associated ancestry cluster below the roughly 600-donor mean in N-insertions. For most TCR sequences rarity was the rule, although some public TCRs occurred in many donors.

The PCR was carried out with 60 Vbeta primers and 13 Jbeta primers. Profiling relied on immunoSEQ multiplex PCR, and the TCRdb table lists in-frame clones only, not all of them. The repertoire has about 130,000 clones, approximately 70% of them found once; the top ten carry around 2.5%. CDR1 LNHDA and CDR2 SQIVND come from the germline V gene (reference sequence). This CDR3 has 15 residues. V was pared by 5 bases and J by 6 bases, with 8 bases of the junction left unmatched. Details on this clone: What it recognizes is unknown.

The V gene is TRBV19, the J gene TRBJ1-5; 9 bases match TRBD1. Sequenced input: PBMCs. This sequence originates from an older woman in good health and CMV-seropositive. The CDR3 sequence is CASSVDRGFGQPQHF. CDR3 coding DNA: TGTGCCAGTAGTGTGGACAGGGGATTTGGTCAGCCCCAGCATTTT.